This T cell receptor (beta chain) was sequenced during a study of OX40 agonist ivuxolimab in advanced cancers. Study-level results: Among expanded peripheral T cells, antigen specificity went undetermined. Expanded clones were, on average, more numerous in CD8+ T cells than in CD4+.

The protocol was immunoSEQ multiplex PCR, while the TCRdb copy is restricted to in-frame clones and leaves out a portion. The sample shows roughly 100,000 clones, about 92% of them seen only once. Details on this clone: The antigen is unknown.

The CDR3 has 16 residues. The germline CDR1 and CDR2 sequences are LGHNA and YSLEER. The junction had 6 bases not matched to a gene; V was cut back by 3 bases and J by 3 bases. The rearrangement uses TRBV4-3 and TRBJ2-3, with 10 bases matching TRBD2. The source material was CD4+ or CD8+ T cells sorted from blood, sampled in a trial of the OX40 agonist ivuxolimab. The TCR sequence derives from an adult with an advanced solid tumor such as melanoma, head and neck, liver or kidney cancer. In DNA, the CDR3 is TGCGCCAGCAGCCATGGGACTAGCGACACTACAGATACGCAGTATTTT. It codes for CASSHGTSDTTDTQYF.